The 32 T cell receptor beta chains below come from one sample, sequenced in a study of T cell repertoires in cytomegalovirus infection. TCRdb ran MiXCR on the reads and lists one entry per CDR3 protein. The sample yields some 170,000 distinct CDR3 sequences, about 17% seen once. Sequencing was carried out using CD8+ T cells from PBMCs. The receptor source for this set is a human donor in good health (CMV status not recorded). Some clones in this sample may be carry-over from other donors' samples.

The chain couples TRBV7-2 to TRBJ1-2; 8 bases match TRBD1. Germline V gene sequence: CDR1 SGHTA, CDR2 FQGNSA. The CDR3 consists of 15 residues. The V gene end was trimmed by 6 bases and the J gene end by 6 bases; junction bases not matched to a gene: 12. CDR3 loop: CASRGTSDRAHGYTF. In DNA form, the CDR3 reads TGTGCCAGCAGGGGGACATCGGACAGGGCCCATGGCTACACCTTC.

The V gene is TRBV7-6, the J gene TRBJ2-1; D gene ambiguous. Trimming pared 8 bases from V and 0 bases from J, leaving 8 bases between. The germline CDR1 and CDR2 sequences are SGHVS and FNYEAQ. The CDR3 length is 13 residues. The CDR3 DNA sequence: TGTGCCAGCTTGACGAGCTCCTACAATGAGCAGTTCTTC. Residues: CASLTSSYNEQFF.

The CDR3 DNA follows: TGTGCCAGTAGTATCTTCTGGGGGGGCGATGAGCAGTTCTTC. This sequence encodes CASSIFWGGDEQFF. The J gene is TRBJ2-1, the V gene TRBV19; a weak D match, TRBD2 (7 bases). CDR1 and CDR2 (germline): LNHDA, SQIVND (reference sequence). V was clipped by 3 bases and J by 8 bases, with 14 bases between them. The CDR3 loop spans 14 amino acids.

The chain combines TRBV12-5 with TRBJ2-1, with D tentatively TRBD1 or TRBD2 (5 bases each). The CDR3 has 15 residues. V lost 1 base to trimming and J lost 7 bases, with 14 bases between them. Germline V lookup: CDR1 LGHNT, CDR2 FRNRAP. The CDR3 DNA reads TGTGCTAGTGGTTTGGGAGGGGCTCCGAGGAATGAGCAGTTCTTC. Protein sequence: CASGLGGAPRNEQFF. Combining the CDR3 with reference TRBV12-5 and TRBJ2-1 gives the whole variable domain DARVTQTPRHKVTEMGQEVTMRCQPILGHNTVFWYRQTMMQGLELLAYFRNRAPLDDSGMPKDRFSAEMPDATLATLKIQPSEPRDSAVYFCASGLGGAPRNEQFFGPGTRLTVL.

This clonotype was picked up many times. The chain employs TRBV7-6 and TRBJ1-1; 9 bases map to TRBD1. This CDR3 is built from 14 residues. CDR1 SGHVS and CDR2 FNYEAQ come from the germline V gene. V trimming: 5 bases; J trimming: 5 bases; junction bases outside the gene matches: 6. This CDR3 is CASSLIGTGTEAFF. DNA of the CDR3: TGTGCCAGCAGCCTGATAGGGACAGGGACTGAAGCTTTCTTT.

The gene calls are TRBV6-1 and TRBJ2-7; D might be TRBD1 (5 bases). Germline CDR1 and CDR2: MNHNS and SASEGT. V lost 3 bases and J lost 5, with 14 bases in between. This CDR3 contains 14 residues. CDR3 coding DNA: TGTGCCAGCAGTGATTCGATGGGGCCCGACGAGCAGTACTTC. Residues: CASSDSMGPDEQYF.

The chain links TRBV4-1 to TRBJ2-2; D is unclear. The CDR3 is 12 amino acids. The V end lost 10 bases, the J end lost 4 bases, and 10 bases lay between the germline ends. Germline CDR1 MGHRA, CDR2 YSYEKL. In DNA, the CDR3 is TGCGCCATCTCTGGTGGCACCGGGGAGCTGTTTTTT. Translating gives CAISGGTGELFF.

The chain recombines TRBV6-2 or TRBV6-3 with TRBJ2-1; 10 nucleotides match TRBD2. Germline-derived CDR1 and CDR2 are MNHEY and SVGEGT. This CDR3 region has 22 residues. Germline trimming cut 0 bases from V and 5 bases from J; bases unmatched to any gene: 22. CDR3 nucleotide sequence: TGTGCCAGCAGTTACTCGAGTATAGTAGGGACTAGCGCAAAAATTCTCGACAATGAGCAGTTCTTC. Translated: CASSYSSIVGTSAKILDNEQFF.

This chain links TRBV7-2 with TRBJ2-2; a possible D gene is TRBD1 (6 bases). The CDR3 length is 16 residues. Germline-derived CDR1 and CDR2 are SGHTA and FQGNSA. Trimming left V 6 bases short and J 4 bases short, with 18 bases between. CDR3 amino acids: CASRNRGQGGTGELFF. CDR3 nucleotides: TGTGCCAGCAGAAATAGGGGACAAGGGGGCACCGGGGAGCTGTTTTTT.

This clonotype was observed many times. The chain joins TRBV7-9 to TRBJ2-1, with 8 bases that match TRBD1. The CDR3 extends over 18 amino acids. Germline values: CDR1 SEHNR, CDR2 FQNEAQ (reference sequence). The V gene end was trimmed by 0 bases and the J gene end by 2 bases; junction bases not matched to a gene: 9. The CDR3 DNA sequence: TGTGCCAGCAGCTTAGCGTCTTCGACAGGGGCCGCCTACAATGAGCAGTTCTTC. Its protein is CASSLASSTGAAYNEQFF.

This clonotype has only a few counts. V and J are TRBV7-2 and TRBJ2-5; 11 nucleotides align to TRBD2. The V gene end was trimmed by 2 bases and the J gene end by 2 bases; junction bases not matched to a gene: 4. Germline CDR1 and CDR2: SGHTA and FQGNSA. The CDR3 loop spans 16 amino acids. The CDR3 sequence is CASSLTSGGGQETQYF. DNA of the CDR3: TGTGCCAGCAGCTTAACTAGCGGGGGAGGTCAAGAGACCCAGTACTTC.

The chain links TRBV19 to TRBJ2-7; D not certain. The CDR3 is 15 residues long. Trimming cost V 3 bases and J 1 base, with 13 bases left between them. Germline V gene data show CDR1 as LNHDA and CDR2 as SQIVND (reference sequence). CDR3 sequence (DNA): TGTGCCAGTAGTATCAGTCCCGGGTTGTCCTACGAGCAGTACTTC. Residues: CASSISPGLSYEQYF.

This chain joins TRBV7-8 and TRBJ2-1; D remains unclear. The CDR3 loop spans 13 amino acids. The V gene's germline CDR1 is SGHVS and CDR2 FQNEAQ. Trimming pared 8 bases from V and 1 base from J, leaving 9 bases between. CDR3 sequence (DNA): TGTGCCAGCTCCCAATATTCCTACAATGAGCAGTTCTTC. This codes for CASSQYSYNEQFF.

This clonotype was observed a few times. The V gene is TRBV28, the J gene TRBJ1-1; D is perhaps TRBD1 (6 bases). V lost 2 bases to trimming and J lost 2 bases, with 21 bases between them. The CDR3 has 18 amino acids. Germline loops: CDR1 MDHEN, CDR2 SYDVKM. This chain's CDR3 is CASSLPVVGRGFNTEAFF. CDR3 sequence (DNA): TGTGCCAGCAGTTTACCGGTTGTTGGGAGGGGGTTTAACACTGAAGCTTTCTTT. Full variable domain (rest looked up from reference TRBV28 and TRBJ1-1): DVKVTQSSRYLVKRTGEKVFLECVQDMDHENMFWYRQDPGLGLRLIYFSYDVKMKEKGDIPEGYSVSREKKERFSLILESASTNQTSMYLCASSLPVVGRGFNTEAFFGQGTRLTVV.

The table lists this clonotype with a few counts. This chain joins TRBV7-8 and TRBJ1-2, with D tentatively TRBD1 (5 bases). Germline CDR1 and CDR2: SGHVS and FQNEAQ. The length of the CDR3 is 13 residues. The V and J ends lost 7 bases and 4 bases respectively, with 13 bases between them. CDR3: CASTPGGTYGYTF. CDR3 sequence (DNA): TGTGCCAGCACCCCCGGGGGTACCTATGGCTACACCTTC. The full variable domain, in which reference TRBV7-8 and TRBJ1-2 provide the parts outside the CDR3, is GAGVSQSPRYKVAKRGQDVALRCDPISGHVSLFWYQQALGQGPEFLTYFQNEAQLDKSGLPSDRFFAERPEGSVSTLKIQRTQQEDSAVYLCASTPGGTYGYTFGSGTRLTVV.

A few counts support this clonotype. The chain is built from TRBV7-2 and TRBJ1-4, with unresolved D. The CDR3 loop spans 14 amino acids. V lost 7 bases to trimming and J lost 4 bases, with 13 bases between them. Germline V gene sequence: CDR1 SGHTA, CDR2 FQGNSA. The CDR3 here is CASTEGSYNEKLFF. CDR3 DNA: TGTGCCAGCACCGAGGGCAGCTATAATGAAAAACTGTTTTTT.

The CDR3 is CASSPGPNSPLHF. The CDR3, as DNA: TGTGCCAGCAGTCCCGGGCCTAATTCACCCCTCCACTTT. This chain links TRBV12-3 or TRBV12-4 with TRBJ1-6, with D uncertain. The CDR3 has 13 amino acids. Trimming left V 5 bases short and J 6 bases short, with 8 bases between.

The chain joins TRBV7-3 to TRBJ2-6; 7 nucleotides agree with TRBD2. V dropped 5 bases and J dropped 4; count of bases not matched to a gene: 8. There are 16 residues in the CDR3. CDR1 and CDR2 (germline): SGHTA, FQGTGA. Here the CDR3 reads CASSLLGRVGANVLTF. CDR3 DNA: TGTGCCAGCAGCCTTCTGGGGAGGGTCGGGGCCAACGTCCTGACTTTC.

This chain joins TRBV11-1 and TRBJ2-1; 8 nucleotides line up with TRBD2. Germline trimming cut 4 bases from V and 8 bases from J; bases unmatched to any gene: 10. The CDR3 sequence is 15 residues long. Germline V CDR1 and CDR2: SGHAT, FQDESV (reference sequence). The CDR3 reads CASSSHLLAGDEQFF. CDR3 in DNA: TGTGCCAGCAGCTCCCATCTTCTAGCGGGCGATGAGCAGTTCTTC. The full variable domain, with the rest looked up from reference TRBV11-1 and TRBJ2-1, is EAEVAQSPRYKITEKSQAVAFWCDPISGHATLYWYRQILGQGPELLVQFQDESVVDDSQLPKDRFSAERLKGVDSTLKIQPAELGDSAMYLCASSSHLLAGDEQFFGPGTRLTVL.

V is TRBV5-3 and J is TRBJ1-5, with D possibly being TRBD1 (5 bases). TRBV5-3 is sorted into the ORF group, with uncertain function. V was cut by 1 base and J by 7 bases, with 12 bases left in between. This CDR3 has 14 residues. CDR3 loop: CARSLTGGGQPQHF. DNA for the CDR3: TGTGCCAGAAGCTTGACAGGTGGAGGACAGCCCCAGCATTTT.

The genes are TRBV10-3 and TRBJ2-7; D is possibly TRBD1 (6 bases). Trimming left V 7 bases short and J 1 base short, with 11 bases between. CDR1 ENHRY and CDR2 SYGVKD come from the germline V gene. The CDR3 totals 13 residues. The CDR3 bases are TGTGCCATCACCGCAGGACAGTCCTACGAGCAGTACTTC. Translation: CAITAGQSYEQYF.

This clonotype came up a few times. One end of the junction is discordant with germline, which a read error may explain. V gene TRBV7-9 combines with J gene TRBJ2-6; D call uncertain. In germline, CDR1 is SEHNR, CDR2 FQNEAQ (reference sequence). The CDR3 sequence is 12 residues long. CDR3 DNA: TGCCAATCAACCTCTGGGGCCAACGTCCTGACTTTC. Its translation: CQSTSGANVLTF.

The chain couples TRBV29-1 to TRBJ2-6; D may be TRBD2 (6 bases). Deletions cut 0 bases from V and 2 bases from J, with 11 bases between. The germline gives CDR1 SQVTM, CDR2 ANQGSEA. The CDR3 length is 16 residues. The CDR3 nucleotides read TGCAGCGTTGAAGATCAGGGAGGCGCTGGGGCCAACGTCCTGACTTTC. Amino acid sequence: CSVEDQGGAGANVLTF. The complete variable domain, with remaining parts taken from reference TRBV29-1 and TRBJ2-6, reads SAVISQKPSRDICQRGTSLTIQCQVDSQVTMMFWYRQQPGQSLTLIATANQGSEATYESGFVIDKFPISRPNLTFSTLTVSNMSPEDSSIYLCSVEDQGGAGANVLTFGAGSRLTVL.

The J gene is TRBJ2-1, the V gene TRBV6-1; no clear D. The germline V gene encodes CDR1 MNHNS and CDR2 SASEGT. Trimming pared 7 bases from V and 0 bases from J, leaving 7 bases between. The CDR3 has 13 amino acids. The CDR3 region is CASTASSYNEQFF. The CDR3 bases are TGTGCCAGCACGGCGAGCTCCTACAATGAGCAGTTCTTC.

The chain uses TRBV7-2 and TRBJ2-7, with D unclear. Germline loops: CDR1 SGHTA, CDR2 FQGNSA. Trimming cost V 5 bases and J 0 bases, with 11 bases left between them. The CDR3 has 14 amino acids. Here the CDR3 DNA reads TGTGCCAGCAGCCCACCCTATGGCTCCTACGAGCAGTACTTC. It specifies CASSPPYGSYEQYF.

The table lists this clonotype with many counts. The chain recombines TRBV20-1 with TRBJ2-1; TRBD2 aligns across 9 bases. The ends lost 3 bases at V and 3 bases at J; junction bases unmatched: 6. The length of the CDR3 is 15 residues. Germline CDR1 DFQATT, CDR2 SNEGSKA (reference sequence). The CDR3 sequence: CSARPLAGNYNEQFF. In DNA, the CDR3 is TGCAGTGCTAGGCCCCTAGCGGGGAACTACAATGAGCAGTTCTTC.

CDR3 in amino acids: CASSLEEGEQYF. Here the CDR3 DNA reads TGTGCCAGCAGCCTAGAGGAGGGTGAGCAGTACTTC. The chain combines TRBV7-9 with TRBJ2-7, with D tentatively TRBD2 (6 bases). Germline CDR1 reads SEHNR; CDR2 reads FQNEAQ (reference sequence). This CDR3 has 12 amino acids. Trimming left V 5 bases short and J 7 bases short, with 12 bases between.

This clonotype was recorded many times. The chain employs TRBV11-2 and TRBJ1-5; D remains ambiguous. This CDR3 contains 15 residues. The germline V gene encodes CDR1 SGHAT and CDR2 FQNNGV. Between the trimmed V and J ends, which lost 2 bases and 0 bases, there was a span of 8 bases. In DNA, the CDR3 is TGTGCCAGCAGCTTACATGGTAATAGCAATCAGCCCCAGCATTTT. This encodes CASSLHGNSNQPQHF.

The chain combines TRBV4-1 with TRBJ2-3, with TRBD1 matching 9 bases. CDR1 is MGHRA, CDR2 YSYEKL, per germline. The CDR3 contains 16 residues. The J segment lost 2 bases and the V segment lost 1 base, leaving 4 bases of the junction unmatched. CDR3 loop: CASSQVRDRATDTQYF. CDR3 nucleotide sequence: TGCGCCAGCAGCCAAGTCCGGGACAGGGCCACAGATACGCAGTATTTT.

The chain links TRBV28 to TRBJ2-7; D not certain. V lost 6 bases and J lost 2, with 14 bases in between. This CDR3 has 14 residues. Germline V gives CDR1 MDHEN, CDR2 SYDVKM. The CDR3 loop reads CASSTTTGPYEQYF. CDR3 DNA sequence: TGTGCCAGCAGCACCACCACGGGCCCCTACGAGCAGTACTTC.

The chain links TRBV6-2 or TRBV6-3 to TRBJ1-2; D is undetermined. Looked up from germline, CDR1 is MNHEY and CDR2 is SVGEGT. The V end was cut by 5 bases, the J end by 2 bases, with 9 bases between. The CDR3 length is 13 residues. The CDR3 spells CASSPDENYGYTF. CDR3 DNA sequence: TGTGCCAGCAGTCCAGACGAGAACTATGGCTACACCTTC.

A few counts support this clonotype. The chain is built from TRBV7-6 and TRBJ2-7, with 11 bases lining up with TRBD2. The CDR3 loop spans 17 amino acids. The germline V gene has CDR1 SGHVS and CDR2 FNYEAQ. The V and J ends lost 0 bases and 1 base, in that order; junction bases with no gene match: 5. CDR3 region: CASSLATSGGHSYEQYF. DNA of the CDR3: TGTGCCAGCAGCTTAGCTACTAGCGGGGGCCATTCCTACGAGCAGTACTTC.